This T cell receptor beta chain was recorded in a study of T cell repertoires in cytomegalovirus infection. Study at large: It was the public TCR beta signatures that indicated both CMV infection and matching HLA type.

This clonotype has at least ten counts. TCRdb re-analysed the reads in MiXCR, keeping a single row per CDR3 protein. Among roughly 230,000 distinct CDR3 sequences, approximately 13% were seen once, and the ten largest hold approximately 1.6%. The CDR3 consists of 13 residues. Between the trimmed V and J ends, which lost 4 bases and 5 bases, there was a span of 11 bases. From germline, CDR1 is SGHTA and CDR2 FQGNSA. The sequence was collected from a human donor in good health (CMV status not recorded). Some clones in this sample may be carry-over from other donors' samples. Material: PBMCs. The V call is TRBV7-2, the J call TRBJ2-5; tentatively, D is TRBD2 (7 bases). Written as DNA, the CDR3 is TGTGCCAGCAGCTACGGGGGGCGGGAGACCCAGTACTTC. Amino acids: CASSYGGRETQYF.